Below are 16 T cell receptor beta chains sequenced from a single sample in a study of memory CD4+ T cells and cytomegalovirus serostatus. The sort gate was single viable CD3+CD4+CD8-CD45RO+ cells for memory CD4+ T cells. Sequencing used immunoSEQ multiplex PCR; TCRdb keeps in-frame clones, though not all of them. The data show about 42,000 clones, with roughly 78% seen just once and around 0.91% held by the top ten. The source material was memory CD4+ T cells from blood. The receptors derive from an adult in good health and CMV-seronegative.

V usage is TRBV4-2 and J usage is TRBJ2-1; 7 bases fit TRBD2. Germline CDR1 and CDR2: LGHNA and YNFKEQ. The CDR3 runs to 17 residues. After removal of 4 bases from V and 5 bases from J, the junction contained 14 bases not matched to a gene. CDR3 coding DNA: TGTGCCAGCAGCCGCGGGGACTCTAGCGGACTAAACAATGAGCAGTTCTTC. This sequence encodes CASSRGDSSGLNNEQFF.

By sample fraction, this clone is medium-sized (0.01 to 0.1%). The CDR3, as DNA: TGTGCCAGCAGCCAAGATGACCCAGGAGGGACAGGGACCCACGAGCAGTACTTC. Its translation: CASSQDDPGGTGTHEQYF. V is TRBV4-2 and J is TRBJ2-7, with 9 positions matching TRBD1. The V gene end was trimmed by 0 bases and the J gene end by 5 bases; junction bases not matched to a gene: 14. Germline assignment: CDR1 LGHNA and CDR2 YNFKEQ. The CDR3 spans 18 residues.

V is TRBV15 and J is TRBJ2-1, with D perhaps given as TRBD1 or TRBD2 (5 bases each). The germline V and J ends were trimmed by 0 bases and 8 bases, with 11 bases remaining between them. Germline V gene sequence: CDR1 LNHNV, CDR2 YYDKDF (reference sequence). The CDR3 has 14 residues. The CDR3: CATSRDTRGHEQFF. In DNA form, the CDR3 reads TGTGCCACCAGCAGAGATACCCGGGGCCATGAGCAGTTCTTC.

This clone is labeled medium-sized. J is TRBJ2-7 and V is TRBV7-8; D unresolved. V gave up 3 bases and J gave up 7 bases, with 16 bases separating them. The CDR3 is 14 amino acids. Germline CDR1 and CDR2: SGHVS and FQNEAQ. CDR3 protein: CASSFDPTQREQYF. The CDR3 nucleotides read TGTGCCAGCAGCTTCGACCCCACCCAGAGGGAGCAGTACTTC.

DNA for the CDR3: TGTGCCAGTAGTCGGTCTCCGGGACAGGGTTCGGAAAAACTGTTTTTT. Translated: CASSRSPGQGSEKLFF. The rearrangement uses TRBV19 and TRBJ1-4; 9 bases fit TRBD1. The germline gives CDR1 LNHDA, CDR2 SQIVND (reference sequence). The trim removed 5 bases at V and 8 bases at J, leaving 12 bases unmatched. This CDR3 has 16 amino acids. Looking up the rest from reference TRBV19 and TRBJ1-4 gives the full variable domain: DGGITQSPKYLFRKEGQNVTLSCEQNLNHDAMYWYRQDPGQGLRLIYYSQIVNDFQKGDIAEGYSVSREKKESFPLTVTSAQKNPTAFYLCASSRSPGQGSEKLFFGSGTQLSVL.

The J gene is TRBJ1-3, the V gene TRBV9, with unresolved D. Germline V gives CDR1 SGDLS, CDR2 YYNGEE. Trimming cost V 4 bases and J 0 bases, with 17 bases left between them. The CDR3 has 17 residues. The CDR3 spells CASSPRGPQHSGNTIYF. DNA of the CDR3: TGTGCCAGCAGCCCCCGAGGCCCCCAACACTCTGGAAACACCATATATTTT.

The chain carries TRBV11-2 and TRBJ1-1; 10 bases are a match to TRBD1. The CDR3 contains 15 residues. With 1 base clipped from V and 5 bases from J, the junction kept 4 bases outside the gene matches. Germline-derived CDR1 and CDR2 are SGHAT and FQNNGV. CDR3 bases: TGTGCCAGCAGCTTAGGGACAGGGGGTAGTACTGAAGCTTTCTTT. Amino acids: CASSLGTGGSTEAFF.

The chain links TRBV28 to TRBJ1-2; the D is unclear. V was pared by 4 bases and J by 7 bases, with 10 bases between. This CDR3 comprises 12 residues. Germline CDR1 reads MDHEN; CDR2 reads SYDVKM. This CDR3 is CASSSRITGYTF. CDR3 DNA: TGTGCCAGCAGTTCAAGAATAACTGGCTACACCTTC.

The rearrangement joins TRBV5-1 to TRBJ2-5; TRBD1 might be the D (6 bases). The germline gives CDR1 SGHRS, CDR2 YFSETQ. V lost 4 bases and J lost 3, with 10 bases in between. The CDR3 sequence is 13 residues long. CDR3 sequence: CASSRTAEETQYF. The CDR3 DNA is TGCGCCAGCAGCCGGACAGCCGAAGAGACCCAGTACTTC. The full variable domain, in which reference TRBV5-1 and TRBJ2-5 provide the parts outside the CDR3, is KAGVTQTPRYLIKTRGQQVTLSCSPISGHRSVSWYQQTPGQGLQFLFEYFSETQRNKGNFPGRFSGRQFSNSRSEMNVSTLELGDSALYLCASSRTAEETQYFGPGTRLLVL.

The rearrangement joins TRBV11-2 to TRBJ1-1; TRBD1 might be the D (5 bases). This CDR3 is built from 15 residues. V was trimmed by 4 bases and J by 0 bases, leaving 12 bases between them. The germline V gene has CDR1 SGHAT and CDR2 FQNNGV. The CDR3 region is CASSYARGVNTEAFF. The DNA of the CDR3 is TGTGCCAGCAGCTACGCCCGGGGCGTGAACACTGAAGCTTTCTTT.

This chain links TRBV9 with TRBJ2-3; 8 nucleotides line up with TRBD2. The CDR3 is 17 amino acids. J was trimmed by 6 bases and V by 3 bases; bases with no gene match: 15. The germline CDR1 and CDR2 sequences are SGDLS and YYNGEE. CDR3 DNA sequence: TGTGCCAGCAGCGCCACTGGGGGGACTAGGACATTCGATACGCAGTATTTT. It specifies CASSATGGTRTFDTQYF.

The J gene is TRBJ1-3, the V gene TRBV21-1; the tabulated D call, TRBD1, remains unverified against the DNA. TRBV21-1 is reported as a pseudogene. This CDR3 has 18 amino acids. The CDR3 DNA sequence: TGTGCCAGCAGCAAAGTGGGCAGGGCCCTCGACTCTGGAAACACCATATATTTT. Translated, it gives CASSKVGRALDSGNTIYF.

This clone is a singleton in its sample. The CDR3 protein is CASSNGYGYTF. The CDR3 DNA reads TGCGCCAGCAGCAACGGGTATGGCTACACCTTC. The chain employs TRBV4-1 and TRBJ1-2; D not certain. The germline V gene has CDR1 MGHRA and CDR2 YSYEKL. V gave up 5 bases and J gave up 5 bases, with 6 bases separating them. CDR3 length: 11 amino acids.

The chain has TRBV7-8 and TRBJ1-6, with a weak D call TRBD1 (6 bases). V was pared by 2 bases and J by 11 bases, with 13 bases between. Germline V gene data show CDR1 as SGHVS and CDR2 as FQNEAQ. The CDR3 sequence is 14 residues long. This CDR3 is CASSLRQGPTPLHF. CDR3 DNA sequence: TGTGCCAGCAGCTTAAGGCAGGGGCCTACACCCCTCCACTTT.

The CDR3 nucleotides are TGTGCCAGCTCGGTAGTGAGGAGTGAAAAACTGTTTTTT. Protein product: CASSVVRSEKLFF. This chain uses TRBV2 with TRBJ1-4; D is unclear. Between the trimmed V and J ends, which lost 8 bases and 7 bases, there was a span of 14 bases. This CDR3 region has 13 residues. Germline CDR1 SNHLY, CDR2 FYNNEI. Filled out from reference TRBV2 and TRBJ1-4, the complete variable domain reads EPEVTQTPSHQVTQMGQEVILRCVPISNHLYFYWYRQILGQKVEFLVSFYNNEISEKSEIFDDQFSVERPDGSNFTLKIRSTKLEDSAMYFCASSVVRSEKLFFGSGTQLSVL.

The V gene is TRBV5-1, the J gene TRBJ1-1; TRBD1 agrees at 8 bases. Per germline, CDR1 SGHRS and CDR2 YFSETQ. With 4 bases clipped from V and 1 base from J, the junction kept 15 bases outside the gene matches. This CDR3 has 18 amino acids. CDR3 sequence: CASSPAGGSRTGNTEAFF. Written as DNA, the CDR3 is TGCGCCAGCAGCCCAGCAGGGGGCTCGAGAACAGGGAACACTGAAGCTTTCTTT.